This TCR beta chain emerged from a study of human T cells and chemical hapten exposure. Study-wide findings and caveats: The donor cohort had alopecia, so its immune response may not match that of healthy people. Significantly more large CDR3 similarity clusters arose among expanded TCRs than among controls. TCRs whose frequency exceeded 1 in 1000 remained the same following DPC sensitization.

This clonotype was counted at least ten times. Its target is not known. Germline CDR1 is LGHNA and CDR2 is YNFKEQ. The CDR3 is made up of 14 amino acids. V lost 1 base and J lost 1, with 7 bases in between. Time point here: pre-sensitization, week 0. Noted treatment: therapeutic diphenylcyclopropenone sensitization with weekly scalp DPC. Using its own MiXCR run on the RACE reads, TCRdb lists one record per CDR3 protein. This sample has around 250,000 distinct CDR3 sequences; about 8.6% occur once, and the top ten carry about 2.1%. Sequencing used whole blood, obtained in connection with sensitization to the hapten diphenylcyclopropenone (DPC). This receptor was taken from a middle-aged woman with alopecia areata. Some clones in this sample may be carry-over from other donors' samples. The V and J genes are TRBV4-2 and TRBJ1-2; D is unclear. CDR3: CASSQGRNNYGYTF. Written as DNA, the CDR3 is TGTGCCAGCAGCCAAGGCCGCAATAACTATGGCTACACCTTC.